The 13 T cell receptor beta chains below were found in one sample sequenced in a study of type 1 regulatory T cells. One entry per CDR3 protein, called by TCRdb with MiXCR from the reads. The table shows some 89,000 distinct CDR3 sequences, with 30% to 35% occurring only once. Sequenced input: CD4+ T cells, either the whole sample or a sorted fraction (not recorded which). The receptor set was obtained from a human donor in good health.

This clonotype was recorded a few times. V and J are TRBV19 and TRBJ2-1; D is possibly TRBD2 (5 bases). The CDR3 has 15 residues. In germline, CDR1 is LNHDA, CDR2 SQIVND (reference sequence). Trimming stripped 7 bases from V and 0 bases from J, with 13 bases between. The CDR3 nucleotides read TGTGCCAGTAATTTGAGGGCGGGCTCCTACAATGAGCAGTTCTTC. It encodes CASNLRAGSYNEQFF.

The CDR3 here is CSARGSNSYNSPLHF. The DNA for the CDR3 is TGCAGTGCTAGGGGGAGCAACTCCTATAATTCACCCCTCCACTTT. The chain is built from TRBV20-1 and TRBJ1-6; D remains ambiguous. This CDR3 has 15 residues. Trimming pared 3 bases from V and 0 bases from J, leaving 9 bases between. CDR1 and CDR2 (germline): DFQATT, SNEGSKA (reference sequence).

Here the CDR3 reads CASSLDGRALTDTQYF. CDR3 coding DNA: TGCGCCAGCAGCTTGGATGGTCGGGCACTCACAGATACGCAGTATTTT. This rearrangement joins TRBV5-1 to TRBJ2-3; no reliable D call. Trimming took off 0 bases at V and 2 bases at J, with 13 bases between the two ends. Germline V gene data show CDR1 as SGHRS and CDR2 as YFSETQ. CDR3 size: 16 residues.

V gene TRBV18 combines with J gene TRBJ2-1, with 9 bases that match TRBD1. V dropped 4 bases and J dropped 5; count of bases not matched to a gene: 6. The germline CDR1 and CDR2 sequences are KGHSH and LQKENI. This CDR3 is built from 15 residues. CDR3 sequence (DNA): TGTGCCAGCTCACGAACAGGGGGCAGAGACAATGAGCAGTTCTTC. Its translation is CASSRTGGRDNEQFF.

This sequence joins TRBV19 and TRBJ2-2; TRBD2 aligns across 7 bases. The CDR3 has 17 amino acids. J lost 2 bases, V lost 0 bases, and 6 bases had no gene match. Per the germline V gene, CDR1 is LNHDA and CDR2 is SQIVND (reference sequence). The CDR3 bases are TGTGCCAGTAGTATAGATGGCAGGACTAGAAACACCGGGGAGCTGTTTTTT. Translating gives CASSIDGRTRNTGELFF.

The chain uses TRBV19 and TRBJ2-1; 9 positions agree with TRBD1. The V gene end was trimmed by 7 bases and the J gene end by 2 bases; junction bases not matched to a gene: 6. Germline V gene data show CDR1 as LNHDA and CDR2 as SQIVND (reference sequence). The CDR3 totals 15 residues. The CDR3 bases are TGTGCCAGTATCAACAGGGGGCAGGCCTACAATGAGCAGTTCTTC. Amino acids: CASINRGQAYNEQFF.

This clonotype was counted once. The germline gene is not matched at one end of the junction; a read error may be the cause. The chain couples TRBV27 to TRBJ2-1; TRBD2 matches 11 bases. The CDR3 has 14 amino acids. Germline lookup yields CDR1 MNHEY and CDR2 SMNVEV (reference sequence). CDR3 sequence reads: CASRLIAGGNEQLF. The CDR3 DNA sequence: TGTGCCAGCAGGCTGATAGCGGGAGGGAATGAGCAGCTCTTC.

V gene TRBV3-1 combines with J gene TRBJ2-3, with TRBD2 matching over 7 bases. CDR1 is LGHDT, CDR2 YNNKEL, per germline (reference sequence). Germline trimming cut 4 bases from V and 1 base from J; bases unmatched to any gene: 11. This CDR3 has 17 amino acids. CDR3 sequence reads: CASSRQTSPYRTDTQYF. The CDR3, as DNA: TGTGCCAGCAGCCGTCAGACTAGCCCCTACCGCACAGATACGCAGTATTTT.

This chain's CDR3 is CASGGRREGKNIQYF. Here the CDR3 DNA reads TGTGCCAGCGGTGGGCGAAGAGAAGGGAAAAACATTCAGTACTTC. The chain combines TRBV6-5 with TRBJ2-4, with unresolved D. This CDR3 has 15 amino acids. Germline-derived CDR1 and CDR2 are MNHEY and SVGAGI. V was cut by 8 bases and J by 4 bases, with 18 bases left in between.

This chain connects TRBV2 to TRBJ1-1; tentatively, D is TRBD1 (5 bases). V dropped 6 bases and J dropped 5 bases, with 13 bases sitting between them. The CDR3 has 13 amino acids. Germline-derived CDR1 and CDR2 are SNHLY and FYNNEI. The CDR3 DNA follows: TGTGCCAGCAGCGCGGGGGTTTGGACTGAAGCTTTCTTT. Residues: CASSAGVWTEAFF.

This chain links TRBV20-1 with TRBJ2-2, with D perhaps matching TRBD1 (6 bases). Germline CDR1 DFQATT, CDR2 SNEGSKA (reference sequence). Trimming cost V 8 bases and J 5 bases, with 15 bases left between them. This CDR3 comprises 13 residues. CDR3 coding DNA: TGCAGTACCAAGAACAGGGTTACCGGGGAGCTGTTTTTT. The encoded protein is CSTKNRVTGELFF.

This clonotype has more than one count but fewer than ten. The rearrangement uses TRBV10-3 and TRBJ2-3; possible D gene TRBD1, 6 bases. V gave up 7 bases and J gave up 4 bases, with 12 bases separating them. Germline-derived CDR1 and CDR2 are ENHRY and SYGVKD. This CDR3 is 13 amino acids long. The CDR3 spells CAIMEQGSDTQYF. The CDR3 DNA follows: TGTGCCATCATGGAACAGGGCTCAGATACGCAGTATTTT.

A few counts support this clonotype. This sequence joins TRBV5-5 and TRBJ2-7, with TRBD2 identical over 11 bases. Unmatched junction bases numbered 9, after V lost 4 bases and J lost 6 bases. This CDR3 comprises 15 residues. CDR1 and CDR2 from the germline V gene are SGHKS and YYEKEE (reference sequence). CDR3 nucleotides: TGTGCCAGCAGCCCTGAACTAGCGGGAGTGGGCGAGCAGTACTTC. Translated: CASSPELAGVGEQYF.